This is a list of T cell receptor beta chains from one sample in a study of T cell responses to AZD1222 COVID-19 vaccine. Here immunoSEQ multiplex PCR was the method, and the copy in TCRdb shows in-frame clones only, minus some. The table shows approximately 110,000 clones, with approximately 85% occurring only once. The source material was peripheral blood, sampled on day 0 of AZD1222 vaccination. These receptors were collected from an adult in good health. CDR3s include the opening cysteine and the closing phenylalanine or tryptophan. The order of the fields is V gene, D gene, CDR3 length, clone size, J gene, CDR3 protein, CDR3 DNA. A D gene is named only where the DNA matches it firmly. The listing skips clone size in some rows; elsewhere it reads once, few, many or a size class.

V gene: TRBV6-2/TRBV6-3; D gene: NA; CDR3 length: 15; clone size: few; J gene: TRBJ2-7; CDR3 protein: CASSYADSPSDEQYF; CDR3 DNA: TGTGCCAGCAGTTACGCGGACTCACCCTCGGACGAGCAGTACTTC
V gene: TRBV16; D gene: NA; CDR3 length: 15; clone size: NA; J gene: TRBJ1-6; CDR3 protein: CASSQRRDPSSPLHF; CDR3 DNA: TGTGCCAGCAGCCAAAGGAGGGACCCTAGTTCACCCCTCCACTTT
V gene: TRBV7-2; D gene: TRBD1; CDR3 length: 14; clone size: once; J gene: TRBJ2-7; CDR3 protein: CASRWDRESYEQYF; CDR3 DNA: TGTGCCAGCAGGTGGGACAGGGAGTCCTACGAGCAGTACTTC
V gene: TRBV5-3; D gene: TRBD1; CDR3 length: 16; clone size: NA; J gene: TRBJ2-3; CDR3 protein: CARSSKDREDRDTQYF; CDR3 DNA: TGTGCCAGAAGTTCCAAGGACAGGGAGGATCGAGATACGCAGTATTTT
V gene: TRBV5-1; D gene: NA; CDR3 length: 16; clone size: NA; J gene: TRBJ1-6; CDR3 protein: CASSRSLTVPDSPLHF; CDR3 DNA: TGCGCCAGCAGCCGTTCCCTGACAGTACCGGATTCACCCCTCCACTTT
V gene: TRBV5-1; D gene: NA; CDR3 length: 15; clone size: NA; J gene: TRBJ2-2; CDR3 protein: CASSLERGNTGELFF; CDR3 DNA: TGCGCCAGCAGCTTGGAACGGGGAAACACCGGGGAGCTGTTTTTT
V gene: TRBV6-5; D gene: NA; CDR3 length: 13; clone size: few; J gene: TRBJ1-1; CDR3 protein: CASSYGGNTEAFF; CDR3 DNA: TGTGCCAGCAGTTACGGGGGGAACACTGAAGCTTTCTTT
V gene: TRBV7-9; D gene: TRBD2; CDR3 length: 15; clone size: NA; J gene: TRBJ2-7; CDR3 protein: CASRPPGGESYEQYF; CDR3 DNA: TGTGCCAGCAGACCTCCGGGGGGTGAAAGCTACGAGCAGTACTTC
V gene: TRBV30; D gene: NA; CDR3 length: 13; clone size: NA; J gene: TRBJ1-5; CDR3 protein: CAWNSGGNQPQHF; CDR3 DNA: TGTGCCTGGAATTCGGGGGGGAATCAGCCCCAGCATTTT
V gene: TRBV28; D gene: TRBD1; CDR3 length: 17; clone size: NA; J gene: TRBJ2-7; CDR3 protein: CASSLLRQGAAPYEQYF; CDR3 DNA: TGTGCCAGCAGTTTACTCCGACAGGGGGCTGCCCCCTACGAGCAGTACTTC
V gene: TRBV5-6; D gene: NA; CDR3 length: 16; clone size: NA; J gene: TRBJ2-1; CDR3 protein: CASSLKFLSSYNEQFF; CDR3 DNA: TGTGCCAGCAGCTTGAAATTTTTGAGCTCCTACAATGAGCAGTTCTTC
V gene: TRBV4-2; D gene: TRBD1; CDR3 length: 18; clone size: few; J gene: TRBJ2-2; CDR3 protein: CASSETWGQGAFTGELFF; CDR3 DNA: TGTGCCAGCAGTGAAACCTGGGGACAGGGGGCTTTCACCGGGGAGCTGTTTTTT
V gene: TRBV14; D gene: NA; CDR3 length: 12; clone size: NA; J gene: TRBJ2-2; CDR3 protein: CATALGGGELFF; CDR3 DNA: TGTGCCACGGCTTTGGGAGGCGGGGAGCTGTTTTTT
V gene: TRBV24-1; D gene: TRBD2; CDR3 length: 13; clone size: NA; J gene: TRBJ2-5; CDR3 protein: CATRGSGVETQYF; CDR3 DNA: TGTGCCACCAGGGGTAGCGGGGTGGAGACCCAGTACTTC
V gene: TRBV19; D gene: NA; CDR3 length: 19; clone size: NA; J gene: TRBJ1-1; CDR3 protein: CASSIPYRVSPLGDTEAFF; CDR3 DNA: TGTGCCAGTAGTATTCCTTACAGGGTTTCTCCCTTAGGTGACACTGAAGCTTTCTTT
V gene: TRBV7-9; D gene: NA; CDR3 length: 13; clone size: NA; J gene: TRBJ2-2; CDR3 protein: CASSRLNTGELFF; CDR3 DNA: TGTGCCAGCAGCCGACTAAACACCGGGGAGCTGTTTTTT
V gene: TRBV7-8; D gene: TRBD1; CDR3 length: 17; clone size: few; J gene: TRBJ1-1; CDR3 protein: CASRSWGNRGWDTEAFF; CDR3 DNA: TGTGCCAGCAGGTCCTGGGGAAACAGGGGCTGGGACACTGAAGCTTTCTTT
V gene: TRBV28; D gene: NA; CDR3 length: 17; clone size: once; J gene: TRBJ2-4; CDR3 protein: CASSYPRTSMGKNIQYF; CDR3 DNA: TGTGCCAGCAGTTACCCGCGGACCTCCATGGGCAAAAACATTCAGTACTTC
V gene: TRBV12-3/TRBV12-4; D gene: NA; CDR3 length: 13; clone size: NA; J gene: TRBJ1-1; CDR3 protein: CASRYSANTEAFF; CDR3 DNA: TGTGCCAGCAGGTATTCTGCGAACACTGAAGCTTTCTTT
V gene: TRBV7-8; D gene: TRBD2; CDR3 length: 15; clone size: NA; J gene: TRBJ2-1; CDR3 protein: CASSPLTGGSHEQFF; CDR3 DNA: TGTGCCAGCAGCCCGCTGACGGGGGGGTCCCATGAGCAGTTCTTC
V gene: TRBV30; D gene: NA; CDR3 length: 15; clone size: NA; J gene: TRBJ1-4; CDR3 protein: CAWTPGRSPNEKLFF; CDR3 DNA: TGTGCCTGGACCCCCGGTAGGAGCCCCAATGAAAAACTGTTTTTT
V gene: TRBV6-1; D gene: NA; CDR3 length: 14; clone size: NA; J gene: TRBJ1-6; CDR3 protein: CASNLDRYNSPLHF; CDR3 DNA: TGTGCCAGCAATCTAGACCGTTATAATTCACCCCTCCACTTT
V gene: TRBV2; D gene: NA; CDR3 length: 10; clone size: NA; J gene: TRBJ2-1; CDR3 protein: CASAVSEQFF; CDR3 DNA: TGTGCCAGCGCCGTGAGTGAGCAGTTCTTC
V gene: TRBV19; D gene: NA; CDR3 length: 14; clone size: NA; J gene: TRBJ2-3; CDR3 protein: CASSTAWGADTQYF; CDR3 DNA: TGTGCCAGTAGCACAGCCTGGGGGGCAGATACGCAGTATTTT
V gene: TRBV2; D gene: NA; CDR3 length: 9; clone size: NA; J gene: TRBJ1-2; CDR3 protein: CASKDGYTF; CDR3 DNA: TGTGCCAGCAAGGATGGCTACACCTTC
V gene: TRBV18; D gene: NA; CDR3 length: 16; clone size: once; J gene: TRBJ1-4; CDR3 protein: CASSPDGTIVGEKLFF; CDR3 DNA: TGTGCCAGCTCACCGGACGGGACCATCGTAGGGGAAAAACTGTTTTTT
V gene: TRBV5-4; D gene: TRBD1; CDR3 length: 14; clone size: once; J gene: TRBJ1-5; CDR3 protein: CASSFDRGDQPQHF; CDR3 DNA: TGTGCCAGCAGCTTCGACAGGGGCGATCAGCCCCAGCATTTT
V gene: TRBV19; D gene: TRBD1; CDR3 length: 15; clone size: medium-sized; J gene: TRBJ2-7; CDR3 protein: CATRGGQGALGEQYF; CDR3 DNA: TGTGCCACGCGAGGGGGACAGGGAGCCCTTGGCGAGCAGTACTTC
V gene: TRBV6-2/TRBV6-3; D gene: TRBD1; CDR3 length: 12; clone size: NA; J gene: TRBJ1-2; CDR3 protein: CASSGTVYGYTF; CDR3 DNA: TGTGCCAGCAGTGGGACAGTCTATGGCTACACCTTC
V gene: TRBV16; D gene: TRBD1; CDR3 length: 17; clone size: NA; J gene: TRBJ1-6; CDR3 protein: CASSQEGQSSYNSPLHF; CDR3 DNA: TGTGCCAGCAGCCAAGAGGGACAGAGCTCCTATAATTCACCCCTCCACTTT
V gene: TRBV6-5; D gene: NA; CDR3 length: 12; clone size: once; J gene: TRBJ2-7; CDR3 protein: CASSPQGYEQYF; CDR3 DNA: TGTGCCAGCAGCCCCCAGGGGTACGAGCAGTACTTC
V gene: TRBV28; D gene: NA; CDR3 length: 14; clone size: NA; J gene: TRBJ1-1; CDR3 protein: CASSTGAMNTEAFF; CDR3 DNA: TGTGCCAGCAGCACGGGCGCAATGAACACTGAAGCTTTCTTT
V gene: TRBV15; D gene: TRBD1; CDR3 length: 15; clone size: NA; J gene: TRBJ1-2; CDR3 protein: CATSRAGQGIVSYTF; CDR3 DNA: TGTGCCACCAGCAGAGCGGGACAGGGGATTGTTTCCTACACCTTC
V gene: TRBV6-5; D gene: NA; CDR3 length: 14; clone size: NA; J gene: TRBJ2-2; CDR3 protein: CASSSLGGTGELFF; CDR3 DNA: TGTGCCAGCAGTTCGCTCGGTGGCACCGGGGAGCTGTTTTTT
V gene: TRBV7-2; D gene: NA; CDR3 length: 14; clone size: NA; J gene: TRBJ2-7; CDR3 protein: CASSLMGKGDEQYF; CDR3 DNA: TGTGCCAGCAGCTTAATGGGGAAAGGCGACGAGCAGTACTTC
V gene: TRBV25-1; D gene: NA; CDR3 length: 12; clone size: NA; J gene: TRBJ2-2; CDR3 protein: CASTESAGELFF; CDR3 DNA: TGTGCCAGCACAGAGAGTGCCGGGGAGCTGTTTTTT
V gene: TRBV5-1; D gene: NA; CDR3 length: 15; clone size: NA; J gene: TRBJ2-2; CDR3 protein: CASSTTEARGGELFF; CDR3 DNA: TGCGCCAGCAGCACAACAGAGGCTCGGGGCGGGGAGCTGTTTTTT
V gene: TRBV7-9; D gene: TRBD1; CDR3 length: 17; clone size: once; J gene: TRBJ1-4; CDR3 protein: CASSLRDRGRFNEKLFF; CDR3 DNA: TGTGCCAGCAGCTTGCGGGACAGGGGCCGGTTTAATGAAAAACTGTTTTTT
V gene: TRBV12-3/TRBV12-4; D gene: TRBD1; CDR3 length: 13; clone size: NA; J gene: TRBJ2-3; CDR3 protein: CASRTGGVDTQYF; CDR3 DNA: TGTGCCAGCAGAACAGGGGGCGTAGATACGCAGTATTTT
V gene: TRBV2; D gene: TRBD1; CDR3 length: 16; clone size: NA; J gene: TRBJ2-3; CDR3 protein: CASLPMGQGGTDTQYF; CDR3 DNA: TGTGCCAGCCTTCCTATGGGACAGGGGGGGACAGATACGCAGTATTTT
V gene: TRBV19; D gene: TRBD1; CDR3 length: 13; clone size: NA; J gene: TRBJ1-5; CDR3 protein: CASGDRVGQPQHF; CDR3 DNA: TGTGCCAGTGGAGACAGGGTCGGTCAGCCCCAGCATTTT
V gene: TRBV7-2; D gene: NA; CDR3 length: 13; clone size: NA; J gene: TRBJ2-7; CDR3 protein: CASSLVGAMGQYF; CDR3 DNA: TGTGCCAGCAGCTTAGTGGGGGCCATGGGGCAGTACTTC
V gene: TRBV24-1; D gene: NA; CDR3 length: 14; clone size: NA; J gene: TRBJ2-3; CDR3 protein: CATSGGDLVDTQYF; CDR3 DNA: TGTGCCACCAGTGGAGGGGATTTAGTGGATACGCAGTATTTT
V gene: TRBV12-3/TRBV12-4; D gene: NA; CDR3 length: 11; clone size: NA; J gene: TRBJ2-7; CDR3 protein: CASSSRSEQYF; CDR3 DNA: TGTGCCAGCAGTTCCCGGAGCGAGCAGTACTTC
V gene: TRBV3-1/TRBV3-2; D gene: NA; CDR3 length: 12; clone size: NA; J gene: TRBJ2-7; CDR3 protein: CASSPSHYEQYF; CDR3 DNA: TGTGCCAGCAGCCCCAGCCACTACGAGCAGTACTTC
V gene: TRBV9; D gene: NA; CDR3 length: 15; clone size: NA; J gene: TRBJ1-4; CDR3 protein: CASSVEGTQGEKLFF; CDR3 DNA: TGTGCCAGCAGCGTAGAAGGGACGCAGGGTGAAAAACTGTTTTTT
V gene: TRBV27; D gene: TRBD1; CDR3 length: 15; clone size: NA; J gene: TRBJ1-6; CDR3 protein: CASSELFQGASPLHF; CDR3 DNA: TGTGCCAGCAGTGAGTTGTTTCAGGGGGCTTCACCCCTCCACTTT
V gene: TRBV28; D gene: TRBD1; CDR3 length: 13; clone size: NA; J gene: TRBJ1-2; CDR3 protein: CASSSGQNYGYTF; CDR3 DNA: TGTGCCAGCAGCTCGGGACAGAACTATGGCTACACCTTC
V gene: TRBV24-1; D gene: NA; CDR3 length: 15; clone size: NA; J gene: TRBJ2-1; CDR3 protein: CATSDFGTPFWEQFF; CDR3 DNA: TGTGCCACCAGTGATTTTGGAACACCCTTCTGGGAGCAGTTCTTC
V gene: TRBV6-5; D gene: NA; CDR3 length: 14; clone size: NA; J gene: TRBJ1-6; CDR3 protein: CASKRAVHNSPLHF; CDR3 DNA: TGTGCCAGCAAAAGGGCTGTACATAATTCACCCCTCCACTTT
V gene: TRBV19; D gene: TRBD1; CDR3 length: 14; clone size: NA; J gene: TRBJ1-1; CDR3 protein: CASSRTGANTEAFF; CDR3 DNA: TGTGCCAGTAGTAGGACAGGGGCGAACACTGAAGCTTTCTTT
V gene: TRBV6-1; D gene: TRBD1; CDR3 length: 16; clone size: NA; J gene: TRBJ1-1; CDR3 protein: CASSEVPSRGSTEAFF; CDR3 DNA: TGTGCCAGCAGTGAAGTCCCCTCCAGGGGGAGCACTGAAGCTTTCTTT
V gene: TRBV21-1; D gene: NA; CDR3 length: 13; clone size: NA; J gene: TRBJ2-7; CDR3 protein: CASSKDLPYEQYF; CDR3 DNA: TGTGCCAGCAGCAAAGATCTGCCCTACGAGCAGTACTTC
V gene: TRBV7-9; D gene: TRBD2; CDR3 length: 16; clone size: NA; J gene: TRBJ2-1; CDR3 protein: CASSLIAGANYNEQFF; CDR3 DNA: TGTGCCAGCAGCTTAATAGCGGGGGCTAACTACAATGAGCAGTTCTTC